The entry below describes one T cell receptor beta chain. Antigen specificity is unknown. TCRdb's copy holds only in-frame clones and misses some; the assay was immunoSEQ multiplex PCR. Found here are roughly 100,000 clones, roughly 80% of them singletons; the top ten hold around a sixth. The record originates from a study of Ad26.COV2.S vaccination and SARS-CoV-2 variants. The V segment lost 2 bases and the J segment 6 bases; nucleotides outside the gene matches: 6. Per germline, CDR1 MNHEY and CDR2 SVGAGI. CDR3 length equals 15 residues. Whole-study findings and limits: In TCR breadth and depth analyses, total T cell responses may have been underestimated.

The chain couples TRBV6-5 to TRBJ1-1; 10 bases line up with TRBD1. The material was peripheral blood, obtained after recovery from COVID-19. The clonotype was recovered from a human donor who had recovered from COVID-19. The CDR3 loop is CASSYGTGDRPEAFF. CDR3 nucleotide sequence: TGTGCCAGCAGTTACGGGACAGGGGATCGTCCTGAAGCTTTCTTT.